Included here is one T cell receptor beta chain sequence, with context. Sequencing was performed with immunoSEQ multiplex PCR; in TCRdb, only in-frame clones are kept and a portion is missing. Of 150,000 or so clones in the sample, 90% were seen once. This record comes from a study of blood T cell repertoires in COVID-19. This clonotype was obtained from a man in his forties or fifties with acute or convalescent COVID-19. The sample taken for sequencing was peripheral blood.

The CDR3 is CASSHPGIQREKLFF. CDR3 nucleotide sequence: TGCGCCAGCAGCCACCCAGGGATCCAACGGGAAAAACTGTTTTTT. V usage is TRBV4-1 and J usage is TRBJ1-4, with D tentatively TRBD1 (5 bases). Trimming cost V 3 bases and J 8 bases, with 16 bases left between them. Germline V gene data show CDR1 as MGHRA and CDR2 as YSYEKL. The CDR3 sequence is 15 residues long.